The following is a TCR beta chain sequence with its context. Antigen unknown. This record comes from a study of shared clonotypes between healthy human individuals. Turning to the study itself: Donors had three CD4 naive, three CD4 memory, two CD8 naive and one CD8 memory plate apiece. Overall study results and limits: As a rule, naive subsets had a larger estimated richness than memory subsets. Few donors limited the genetic and exposure-history diversity represented.

CDR3 size: 13 residues. Looked up from germline, CDR1 is SQVTM and CDR2 is ANQGSEA. V lost 8 bases and J lost 4, with 17 bases in between. Naivety among CD8 cells was defined by CD45RO negativity and positive CCR7 selection, thereby excluding terminally differentiated effector memory CD45RA+ cells. Here immunoSEQ multiplex PCR was the method, and the copy in TCRdb shows in-frame clones only, minus some. The repertoire includes roughly 1,800,000 clones, about 95% of them detected once, and 0.95% to 1.5% sits in the top ten. The chain joins TRBV29-1 to TRBJ2-5; D is perhaps TRBD1 or TRBD2 (5 bases each). The source is a man between 18 and 29 years old in good health. The sample consisted of naive CD8+ T cells sorted from blood. CDR3 coding DNA: TGCAGCACCCGCCGGGACCCAGGAGAGACCCAGTACTTC. This gives the protein CSTRRDPGETQYF.